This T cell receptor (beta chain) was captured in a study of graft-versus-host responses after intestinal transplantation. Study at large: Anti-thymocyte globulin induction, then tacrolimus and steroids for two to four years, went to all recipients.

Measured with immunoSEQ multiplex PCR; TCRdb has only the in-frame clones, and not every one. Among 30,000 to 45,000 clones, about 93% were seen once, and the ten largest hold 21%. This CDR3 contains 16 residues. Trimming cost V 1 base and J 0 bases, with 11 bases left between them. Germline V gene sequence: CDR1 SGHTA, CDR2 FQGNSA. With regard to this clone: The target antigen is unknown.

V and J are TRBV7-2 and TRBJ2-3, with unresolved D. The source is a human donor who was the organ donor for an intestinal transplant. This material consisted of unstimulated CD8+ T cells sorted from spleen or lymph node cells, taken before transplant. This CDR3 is CASSLVFLGSTDTQYF. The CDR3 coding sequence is TGTGCCAGCAGCTTAGTTTTTCTAGGCAGCACAGATACGCAGTATTTT.